The 29 T cell receptor beta chains below come from one sample, sequenced in a study of beta chain features in type 1 diabetes. The isolated RNA, all of it, was reverse transcribed, so expressed TCRB transcripts were what got sequenced. Some clones are missing from TCRdb's copy, which holds only in-frame ones; the method was immunoSEQ multiplex PCR. The sample has around 310,000 clones; approximately 13% are singletons. Findings and caveats of the study: TCRB CDR3s from Type 1 diabetes patients were moderately but significantly shorter in all four CD4+ subsets.

These receptors are not linked to any known antigen. Sequencing was performed on naive CD4+ T cells from blood. Receptors were obtained from a woman younger than 35 with type 1 diabetes.

The chain has TRBV10-3 and TRBJ1-5; D gene uncertain. The germline V gene encodes CDR1 ENHRY and CDR2 SYGVKD. Deletions cut 2 bases from V and 6 bases from J, with 11 bases between. CDR3 length: 14 amino acids. The CDR3 loop reads CAISEGEVGQPQHF. CDR3 DNA: TGTGCCATCAGTGAGGGGGAGGTGGGTCAGCCCCAGCATTTT.

The chain combines TRBV7-9 with TRBJ2-1; 9 nucleotides align to TRBD1. Germline V gene lookup returns CDR1 SEHNR and CDR2 FQNEAQ (reference sequence). The CDR3 covers 15 residues. The trim removed 5 bases at V and 4 bases at J, leaving 6 bases unmatched. CDR3 region: CASSLRQGGYNEQFF. CDR3 in DNA: TGTGCCAGCAGCCTTCGACAGGGGGGTTACAATGAGCAGTTCTTC.

The chain combines TRBV19 with TRBJ1-2; possibly TRBD1 for D (6 bases). Germline CDR1 is LNHDA and CDR2 is SQIVND (reference sequence). The CDR3 extends over 14 amino acids. V shed 4 bases and J shed 0 bases, with 9 bases lying between them. Here the CDR3 reads CASSTGHPNYGYTF. In DNA, the CDR3 is TGTGCCAGTAGTACGGGACACCCTAACTATGGCTACACCTTC.

The chain couples TRBV19 to TRBJ2-7, with a tentative D call TRBD1 (6 bases). Germline lookup yields CDR1 LNHDA and CDR2 SQIVND (reference sequence). The CDR3 is 14 amino acids. Trimming stripped 3 bases from V and 3 bases from J, with 12 bases between. The chain's CDR3 is CASSIMTGNYEQYF. Written as DNA, the CDR3 is TGTGCCAGTAGTATTATGACAGGAAACTACGAGCAGTACTTC. The entire variable domain, with the rest obtained from reference TRBV19 and TRBJ2-7, is as follows: DGGITQSPKYLFRKEGQNVTLSCEQNLNHDAMYWYRQDPGQGLRLIYYSQIVNDFQKGDIAEGYSVSREKKESFPLTVTSAQKNPTAFYLCASSIMTGNYEQYFGPGTRLTVT.

The chain is built from TRBV11-2 and TRBJ2-2, with 9 bases lining up with TRBD1. V trimming: 4 bases; J trimming: 3 bases; junction bases outside the gene matches: 3. Germline V lookup: CDR1 SGHAT, CDR2 FQNNGV. The CDR3 loop spans 15 amino acids. The CDR3 here is CASSSGQGYTGELFF. The CDR3 DNA reads TGTGCCAGCAGCTCGGGACAGGGTTACACCGGGGAGCTGTTTTTT.

This chain uses TRBV5-4 with TRBJ2-3; D ambiguous. The CDR3 sequence is 13 residues long. V was pared by 6 bases and J by 4 bases, with 12 bases between. CDR1 is SGHNT, CDR2 YYREEE, per germline (reference sequence). CDR3 loop: CASTRWLADTQYF. DNA for the CDR3: TGTGCCAGCACCCGGTGGTTAGCAGATACGCAGTATTTT.

The rearrangement links TRBV18 to TRBJ1-1; 8 bases fit TRBD1. Germline V lookup: CDR1 KGHSH, CDR2 LQKENI. The CDR3 covers 12 residues. V lost 4 bases to trimming and J lost 9 bases; unmatched junction nucleotides: 4. CDR3 nucleotides: TGTGCCAGCTCACTGCGGACAGGGAAAGCTTTCTTT. Translating gives CASSLRTGKAFF.

This clone occurred once. This chain connects TRBV5-1 to TRBJ2-2, with D hard to call. V lost 2 bases and J 5 bases, leaving 7 bases between the germline ends. The CDR3 runs to 13 residues. The germline V gene encodes CDR1 SGHRS and CDR2 YFSETQ. DNA of the CDR3: TGCGCCAGCAGCTTTTCTCCTACCGGGGAGCTGTTTTTT. The encoded protein is CASSFSPTGELFF.

In the case of this clone: Other DNA sequences from this sample encode an identical CDR3 as well. The V call is TRBV5-1, the J call TRBJ2-5; 12 bases align to TRBD2. Losses at the gene ends were 0 bases for V and 2 bases for J; bases not matched to a gene: 2. Germline CDR1 reads SGHRS; CDR2 reads YFSETQ. This CDR3 spans 16 amino acids. The CDR3 sequence is CASSLGGLAGQETQYF. The DNA of the CDR3 is TGCGCCAGCAGCTTGGGGGGACTAGCGGGTCAAGAGACCCAGTACTTC.

The chain uses TRBV30 and TRBJ1-1; 8 nucleotides line up with TRBD1. The CDR3 totals 13 residues. The V gene end was trimmed by 5 bases and the J gene end by 3 bases; junction bases not matched to a gene: 5. The germline CDR1 and CDR2 sequences are GTSNPN and SVGIG (reference sequence). CDR3 residues: CAWQTGAHTEAFF. CDR3 DNA: TGTGCCTGGCAGACAGGGGCGCACACTGAAGCTTTCTTT.

This clone was detected a few times. The chain joins TRBV7-2 to TRBJ2-7; D may be TRBD2 (5 bases). From germline, CDR1 is SGHTA and CDR2 FQGNSA. Trimming took 4 bases from V and 5 from J, leaving 12 bases between them. This CDR3 region has 13 residues. CDR3 in amino acids: CASSSGPGNEQYV. The CDR3 nucleotides read TGTGCCAGCAGCTCCGGACCGGGGAACGAGCAGTACGTC.

The chain couples TRBV30 to TRBJ2-3, with D possibly TRBD2 on 6 matching bases. CDR1 and CDR2 from the germline V gene are GTSNPN and SVGIG (reference sequence). The CDR3 loop spans 15 amino acids. Trimming took 4 bases from V and 2 from J, leaving 16 bases between them. CDR3 region: CAWTRGRGFTDTQYF. CDR3 sequence (DNA): TGTGCCTGGACTAGGGGACGGGGGTTCACAGATACGCAGTATTTT.

Only a few counts were recorded for this clone. The chain uses TRBV19 and TRBJ2-1; D call uncertain. CDR3 length: 13 amino acids. Germline assignment: CDR1 LNHDA and CDR2 SQIVND (reference sequence). V was clipped by 6 bases and J by 6 bases, with 12 bases between them. CDR3 DNA: TGTGCCAGTAGGTCCCTTGGCAGCAATGAGCAGTTCTTC. It specifies CASRSLGSNEQFF.

This clone was observed a few times. V usage is TRBV5-1 and J usage is TRBJ2-7; possibly TRBD2 for D (6 bases). The CDR3 spans 12 residues. The germline V and J ends were trimmed by 4 bases and 4 bases, with 9 bases remaining between them. The germline V gene has CDR1 SGHRS and CDR2 YFSETQ. In DNA form, the CDR3 reads TGCGCCAGCAGCCGGGGGTATTACGAGCAGTACTTC. Translation: CASSRGYYEQYF. Full variable domain (outside the CDR3, taken from reference TRBV5-1 and TRBJ2-7): KAGVTQTPRYLIKTRGQQVTLSCSPISGHRSVSWYQQTPGQGLQFLFEYFSETQRNKGNFPGRFSGRQFSNSRSEMNVSTLELGDSALYLCASSRGYYEQYFGPGTRLTVT.

The V gene is TRBV12-5, the J gene TRBJ2-1; 16 bases agree with TRBD2. The V gene end was trimmed by 3 bases and the J gene end by 13 bases; junction bases not matched to a gene: 12. The germline gives CDR1 LGHNT, CDR2 FRNRAP. CDR3 size: 17 residues. The CDR3 sequence: CASGFGGLAGGTPLQFF. CDR3 bases: TGTGCTAGTGGTTTTGGGGGACTAGCGGGAGGGACGCCATTACAGTTCTTC.

The chain has TRBV11-2 and TRBJ1-1, with a possible D match to TRBD1 (6 bases). Trimming left V 1 base short and J 6 bases short, with 18 bases between. This CDR3 contains 16 residues. Germline loops: CDR1 SGHAT, CDR2 FQNNGV. Written as DNA, the CDR3 is TGTGCCAGCAGCTTAGTCCGCAGGGGCCTGGCTGCTGAAGCTTTCTTT. Translating it yields CASSLVRRGLAAEAFF.

In its sample, this clone was seen a few times. The CDR3 DNA reads TGCGCCAGCAGCCAAGGTTTCAGTAAAGAGACCCAGTACTTC. Protein sequence: CASSQGFSKETQYF. V usage is TRBV4-1 and J usage is TRBJ2-5; D unclear. CDR3 length: 14 residues. V was shortened by 1 base and J by 3 bases, with 9 bases between the two germline ends. Germline V CDR1 and CDR2: MGHRA, YSYEKL.

A few counts support this clone. The chain uses TRBV7-2 and TRBJ2-3; possibly TRBD1 for D (5 bases). The germline CDR1 and CDR2 sequences are SGHTA and FQGNSA. The CDR3 loop spans 14 amino acids. The ends were cut back, 1 base at V and 8 bases at J, with 13 bases in the middle. CDR3 sequence: CASSLDQGPFTQYF. CDR3 coding DNA: TGTGCCAGCAGCTTAGATCAGGGCCCCTTTACGCAGTATTTT.

The rearrangement joins TRBV15 to TRBJ1-1; no clear D gene. V lost 3 bases, J lost 1 base, and 9 bases lay in between. The germline V gene has CDR1 LNHNV and CDR2 YYDKDF (reference sequence). This CDR3 is 14 amino acids long. CDR3 DNA: TGTGCCACCAGCAGCTTTCACAAGAACACTGAAGCTTTCTTT. This gives the protein CATSSFHKNTEAFF.

The rearrangement joins TRBV27 to TRBJ1-2, with D tentatively TRBD1 (6 bases). Trimming left V 8 bases short and J 2 bases short, with 6 bases between. CDR3 length: 11 residues. The germline CDR1 and CDR2 sequences are MNHEY and SMNVEV (reference sequence). This CDR3 is CASGQNYGYTF. The CDR3 region has the DNA TGTGCCAGCGGACAGAACTATGGCTACACCTTC.

This clone was seen more than once but under ten times. This chain connects TRBV11-3 to TRBJ1-1; D call uncertain. Germline V gene lookup returns CDR1 SGHNT and CDR2 YENEEA. V was pared by 0 bases and J by 2 bases, with 4 bases between. The CDR3 is 13 residues long. The CDR3 reads CASSLELNTEAFF. The CDR3 DNA is TGTGCCAGCAGCTTAGAACTTAACACTGAAGCTTTCTTT.

The chain recombines TRBV7-3 with TRBJ2-1; 9 nucleotides match TRBD2. V lost 4 bases and J lost 8; bases outside the gene matches: 9. Germline CDR1 SGHTA, CDR2 FQGTGA. This CDR3 has 15 amino acids. In nucleotides, the CDR3 is TGTGCCAGCAGCTCCTTGACTAGCGGAGGCCATGAGCAGTTCTTC. It codes for CASSSLTSGGHEQFF.

V and J are TRBV19 and TRBJ2-3; D uncertain. Germline values: CDR1 LNHDA, CDR2 SQIVND (reference sequence). CDR3 size: 12 residues. The CDR3, as DNA: TGTGCTAGCTTCTCTAGCACAGATACGCAGTATTTT. Protein product: CASFSSTDTQYF.

This clone has only a few counts. This chain links TRBV27 with TRBJ2-3, with 12 bases matching TRBD2. The junction had 6 bases not matched to a gene; V was cut back by 2 bases and J by 3 bases. The CDR3 is 17 amino acids. Per the germline V gene, CDR1 is MNHEY and CDR2 is SMNVEV (reference sequence). In DNA form, the CDR3 reads TGTGCCAGCAGTTTACATCCTAGCGGGAGGGGAACAGATACGCAGTATTTT. It specifies CASSLHPSGRGTDTQYF.

The chain joins TRBV18 to TRBJ1-1; tentatively, D is TRBD1 (6 bases). This CDR3 contains 17 residues. Trimming removed 0 bases at V and 3 bases at J, with 17 bases between. Germline CDR1 is KGHSH and CDR2 is LQKENI. The CDR3 DNA follows: TGTGCCAGCTCACCACCGGGCAGGGACATAAGGTACACTGAAGCTTTCTTT. Protein: CASSPPGRDIRYTEAFF.

This clone showed up just a few times. V and J are TRBV5-1 and TRBJ2-3; 8 positions match TRBD2. In germline, CDR1 is SGHRS, CDR2 YFSETQ. CDR3 size: 15 residues. V was clipped by 2 bases and J by 4 bases; unmatched bases: 6. The CDR3 is CASSLLAGLADTQYF. For the CDR3, the DNA is TGCGCCAGCAGCTTATTGGCGGGACTAGCAGATACGCAGTATTTT. Full variable domain (missing parts from reference TRBV5-1 and TRBJ2-3): KAGVTQTPRYLIKTRGQQVTLSCSPISGHRSVSWYQQTPGQGLQFLFEYFSETQRNKGNFPGRFSGRQFSNSRSEMNVSTLELGDSALYLCASSLLAGLADTQYFGPGTRLTVL.

The sample holds a few counts of this clone. This rearrangement joins TRBV10-3 to TRBJ1-5, with D possibly matching TRBD1 (5 bases). CDR3 length equals 13 residues. Germline CDR1 ENHRY, CDR2 SYGVKD. V was clipped by 7 bases and J by 7 bases, with 14 bases between them. The CDR3 loop reads CAITEQEGQPQHF. In DNA, the CDR3 is TGTGCCATCACTGAACAGGAGGGGCAGCCCCAGCATTTT.

The rearrangement joins TRBV9 to TRBJ2-7; maybe TRBD2 (5 bases). Trimming removed 0 bases from V and 2 bases from J, with 15 bases in between. Germline-derived CDR1 and CDR2 are SGDLS and YYNGEE. The CDR3 covers 16 residues. Here the CDR3 reads CASSVGPSGGPYEQYF. CDR3 coding DNA: TGTGCCAGCAGCGTAGGACCCTCGGGCGGGCCCTACGAGCAGTACTTC.

There are a few counts of this clone. CDR3: CASSFSGREETQYF. In DNA form, the CDR3 reads TGTGCCAGCAGCTTTAGCGGGAGGGAAGAGACCCAGTACTTC. This sequence joins TRBV11-2 and TRBJ2-5; 11 bases match TRBD2. J gave up 3 bases and V 3 bases, and 0 bases lay outside the gene matches. The CDR3 covers 14 residues. CDR1 is SGHAT and CDR2 is FQNNGV in the germline V gene.